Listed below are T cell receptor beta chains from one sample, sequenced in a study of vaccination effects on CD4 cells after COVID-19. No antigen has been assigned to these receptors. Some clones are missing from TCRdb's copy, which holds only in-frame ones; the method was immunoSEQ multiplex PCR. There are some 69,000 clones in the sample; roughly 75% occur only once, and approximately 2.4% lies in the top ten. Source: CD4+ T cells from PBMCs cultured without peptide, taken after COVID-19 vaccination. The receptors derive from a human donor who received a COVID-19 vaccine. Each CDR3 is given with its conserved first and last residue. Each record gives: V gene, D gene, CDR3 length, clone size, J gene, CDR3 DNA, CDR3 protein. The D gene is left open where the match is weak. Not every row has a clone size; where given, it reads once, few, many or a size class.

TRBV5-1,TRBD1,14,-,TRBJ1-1,TGCGCCAGCAGCTCCGGTCGACAGGGAGCTGAAGCTTTCTTT,CASSSGRQGAEAFF
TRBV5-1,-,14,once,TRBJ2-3,TGCGCCAGCAGCTTGGGACTTCTCACAGATACGCAGTATTTT,CASSLGLLTDTQYF
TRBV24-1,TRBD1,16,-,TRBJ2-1,TGTGCCACCAGTTGGACAGGGGCCGGGGGCTACAATGAGCAGTTCTTC,CATSWTGAGGYNEQFF
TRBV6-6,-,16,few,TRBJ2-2,TGTGCCAGCAGTTACTCAAAGACTTCGAACACCGGGGAGCTGTTTTTT,CASSYSKTSNTGELFF
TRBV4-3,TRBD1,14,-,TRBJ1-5,TGCGCCAGCAGCCAACGCCAGGGGGATCAGCCCCAGCATTTT,CASSQRQGDQPQHF
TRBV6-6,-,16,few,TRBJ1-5,TGTGCCAGCAAACCGGGGATGAGGGCGGGCAATCAGCCCCAGCATTTT,CASKPGMRAGNQPQHF
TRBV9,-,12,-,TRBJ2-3,TGTGCCAGCAGCGTAGGATTGGATACGCAGTATTTT,CASSVGLDTQYF
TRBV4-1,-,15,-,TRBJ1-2,TGCGCCAGCAGCCAAGATCGCGCGGGAATTTCTGGCTACACCTTC,CASSQDRAGISGYTF
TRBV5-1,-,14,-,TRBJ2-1,TGCGCCAGCACCCCCGTGGCGGGGTACAATGAGCAGTTCTTC,CASTPVAGYNEQFF
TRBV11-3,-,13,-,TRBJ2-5,TGTGCCAGCAGCCGGGGGGCGGGGGAGACCCAGTACTTC,CASSRGAGETQYF
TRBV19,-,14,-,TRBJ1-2,TGTGCCAGTAGCCCGGACAGAATTAACTATGGCTACACCTTC,CASSPDRINYGYTF
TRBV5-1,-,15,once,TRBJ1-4,TGCGCCAGCAGCTTGACAGGAGTAACTAATGAAAAACTGTTTTTT,CASSLTGVTNEKLFF
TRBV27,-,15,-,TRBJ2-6,TGTGCCAGCAGAGTCCTTAGCTCTGGGGCCAACGTCCTGACTTTC,CASRVLSSGANVLTF
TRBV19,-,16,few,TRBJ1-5,TGTGCCAGTGGTCCAAGGGGATTGGGAAGTAGTCAGCCCCAGCATTTT,CASGPRGLGSSQPQHF
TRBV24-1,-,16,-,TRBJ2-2,TGTGCCACCAGTGATTTGGGGATAAGTTCGAACGGGGAGCTGTTTTTT,CATSDLGISSNGELFF
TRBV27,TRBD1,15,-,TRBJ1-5,TGTGCCAGCAGGACAGGGGTGTATAGCAATCAGCCCCAGCATTTT,CASRTGVYSNQPQHF
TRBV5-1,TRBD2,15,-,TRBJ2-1,TGCGCCAGCAGCTTGGGGGGTAGCGGGAACAATGAGCAGTTCTTC,CASSLGGSGNNEQFF
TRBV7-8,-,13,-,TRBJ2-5,TGTGCCAGCAGCTTAGTCGGTCGAGAGACCCAGTACTTC,CASSLVGRETQYF
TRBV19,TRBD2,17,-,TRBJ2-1,TGTGCCAGTAGTTCCCGGCCGAGGGGCGGGAGGTACAATGAGCAGTTCTTC,CASSSRPRGGRYNEQFF
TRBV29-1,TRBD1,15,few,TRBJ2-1,TGCAGCGTCCCCGGGACAGGGGGCTCCTACAATGAGCAGTTCTTC,CSVPGTGGSYNEQFF
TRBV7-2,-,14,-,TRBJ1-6,TGTGCCAGCAGCTTACAAGGGGCCCCATCACCCCTCCACTTT,CASSLQGAPSPLHF
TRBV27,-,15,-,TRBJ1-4,TGTGCCAGCAGTTTATTAACAGGGTCGGGCGAAAAACTGTTTTTT,CASSLLTGSGEKLFF
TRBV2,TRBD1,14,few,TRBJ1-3,TGTGCCAGCCGGACAGGCTTCTCTGGAAACACCATATATTTT,CASRTGFSGNTIYF
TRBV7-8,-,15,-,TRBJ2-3,TGTGCCAGCAGCGGACGGAAGGGAGGCACAGATACGCAGTATTTT,CASSGRKGGTDTQYF
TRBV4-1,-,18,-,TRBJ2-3,TGCGCCAGCAGCCAGGAAAGGGGAGCGGTTACTAGCACAGATACGCAGTATTTT,CASSQERGAVTSTDTQYF
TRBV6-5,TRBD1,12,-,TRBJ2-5,TGTGCCAGCAGTTTCGGGCAGGGGGTATACGACTTC,CASSFGQGVYDF
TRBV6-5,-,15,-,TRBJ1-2,TGTGCCAGCAGGTCGACTGGGAAGGGGATGGGTGGCTACACCTTC,CASRSTGKGMGGYTF
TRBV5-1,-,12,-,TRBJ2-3,TGCGCCAGCACCGCCTGGGGAAATACGCAGTATTTT,CASTAWGNTQYF
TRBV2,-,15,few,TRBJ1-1,TGTGCCAGCAGTTCCGGACTGTCTGGTCGGACTGAAGCTTTCTTT,CASSSGLSGRTEAFF
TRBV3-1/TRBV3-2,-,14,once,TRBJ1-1,TGTGCCAGCAGCCAAGAGAATGTGAACACTGAAGCTTTCTTT,CASSQENVNTEAFF
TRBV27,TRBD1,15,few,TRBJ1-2,TGTGCCAGCAGTCCCCGACAGGGAGCTAACTATGGCTACACCTTC,CASSPRQGANYGYTF
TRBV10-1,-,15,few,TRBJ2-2,TGCGCCAGCAGTTACGGGACACCGGGGGCCGGGGAGCTGTTTTTT,CASSYGTPGAGELFF
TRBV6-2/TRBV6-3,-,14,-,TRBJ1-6,TGTGCCAGCAGCCCGGGACTAAGGGATTCACCCCTCCACTTT,CASSPGLRDSPLHF
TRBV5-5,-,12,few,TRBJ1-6,TGTGCCAGCAGCTTGTTGGGGTCACCCCTCCACTTT,CASSLLGSPLHF
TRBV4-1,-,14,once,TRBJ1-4,TGCGCCAGCAGCCGGACAGAGCAAAATGAAAAACTGTTTTTT,CASSRTEQNEKLFF
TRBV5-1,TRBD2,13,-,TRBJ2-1,TGCGCCAGCAGCTTGTTGCGGGGGGTGGAGCAGTTCTTC,CASSLLRGVEQFF
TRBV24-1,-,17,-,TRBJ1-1,TGTGCCACCAGTGATTTGTTGAGTGGCAGATGGGGGACTGAAGCTTTCTTT,CATSDLLSGRWGTEAFF
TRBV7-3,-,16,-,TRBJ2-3,TGTGCCAGCAGCTTAACGAGAGGGTCCGGGACAGATACGCAGTATTTT,CASSLTRGSGTDTQYF
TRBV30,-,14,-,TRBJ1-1,TGTGCCTGGAAACTCAGGGGCAGGGACACTGAAGCTTTCTTT,CAWKLRGRDTEAFF
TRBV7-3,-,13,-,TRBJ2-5,TGTGCCAGCAGCTTGGAGACGCTGGAGACCCAGTACTTC,CASSLETLETQYF
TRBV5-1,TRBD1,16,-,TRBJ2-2,TGCGCCAGCAGCCGGGGACAGGGGAGCAGCACCGGGGAGCTGTTTTTT,CASSRGQGSSTGELFF
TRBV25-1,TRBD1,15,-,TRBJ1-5,TGTGCCAGCAGTGAATTTGGGACAGGGCATCAGCCCCAGCATTTT,CASSEFGTGHQPQHF
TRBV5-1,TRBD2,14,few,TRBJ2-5,TGCGCCAGCAGCTTGGCTAGCGGTGCGGAGACCCAGTACTTC,CASSLASGAETQYF
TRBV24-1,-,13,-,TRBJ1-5,TGTGCCACCGGTGGCTCGGGGTTTCAGCCCCAGCATTTT,CATGGSGFQPQHF
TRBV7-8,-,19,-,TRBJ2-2,TGTGCCAGCAGCTTAAGGTGGGCCCTGGTTAGCGGCTACACCGGGGAGCTGTTTTTT,CASSLRWALVSGYTGELFF
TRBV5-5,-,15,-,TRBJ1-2,TGTGCCAGCAGCTTTCAGGGAGTAGATGGCTATGGCTACACCTTC,CASSFQGVDGYGYTF
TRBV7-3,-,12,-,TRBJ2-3,TGTGCCAGCAGCTCTAACACAGATACGCAGTATTTT,CASSSNTDTQYF
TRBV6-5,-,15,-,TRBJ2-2,TGTGCCAGCAGCCCGACCTTGGGGGGCTCCGGGGAGCTGTTTTTT,CASSPTLGGSGELFF
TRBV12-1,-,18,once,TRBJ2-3,-,CASSFGSGAVLSTDTQYF
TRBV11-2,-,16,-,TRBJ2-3,TGTGCCAGCAGCCCAGATCTTAGGACTAGCACAGATACGCAGTATTTT,CASSPDLRTSTDTQYF
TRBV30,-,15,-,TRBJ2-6,TGTGCCTGGAGTGTACGGGGTACCGGGGCCAACGTCCTGACTTTC,CAWSVRGTGANVLTF
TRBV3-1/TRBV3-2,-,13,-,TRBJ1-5,TGTGCCAGCAGCCAGGCGGGGCATCAGCCCCAGCATTTT,CASSQAGHQPQHF
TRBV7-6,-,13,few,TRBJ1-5,TGTGCCAGCAGCTTTCATAGCAATCAGCCCCAGCATTTT,CASSFHSNQPQHF
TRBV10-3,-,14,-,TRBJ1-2,TGTGCCATCAGTGAGTCCGGGGGAGACGGTGGCTACACCTTC,CAISESGGDGGYTF
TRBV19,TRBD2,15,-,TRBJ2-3,TGTGCCAGTAGTCGGCAGCGGGGGAGCACAGATACGCAGTATTTT,CASSRQRGSTDTQYF
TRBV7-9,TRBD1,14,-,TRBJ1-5,TGTGCCAGCAGCGGGACAGGGGGGAATCAGCCCCAGCATTTT,CASSGTGGNQPQHF
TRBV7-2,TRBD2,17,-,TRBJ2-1,TGTGCCAGCAGCCCAAAGAAACTAGCGGGGGGTTACAATGAGCAGTTCTTC,CASSPKKLAGGYNEQFF
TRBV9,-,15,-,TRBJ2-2,TGTGCCAGCAGCGCCGGGACTCCGAACACCGGGGAGCTGTTTTTT,CASSAGTPNTGELFF
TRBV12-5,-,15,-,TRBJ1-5,TGTGCTAGTGGTTTGGGCGGAGGGGGGACTCAGCCCCAGCATTTT,CASGLGGGGTQPQHF